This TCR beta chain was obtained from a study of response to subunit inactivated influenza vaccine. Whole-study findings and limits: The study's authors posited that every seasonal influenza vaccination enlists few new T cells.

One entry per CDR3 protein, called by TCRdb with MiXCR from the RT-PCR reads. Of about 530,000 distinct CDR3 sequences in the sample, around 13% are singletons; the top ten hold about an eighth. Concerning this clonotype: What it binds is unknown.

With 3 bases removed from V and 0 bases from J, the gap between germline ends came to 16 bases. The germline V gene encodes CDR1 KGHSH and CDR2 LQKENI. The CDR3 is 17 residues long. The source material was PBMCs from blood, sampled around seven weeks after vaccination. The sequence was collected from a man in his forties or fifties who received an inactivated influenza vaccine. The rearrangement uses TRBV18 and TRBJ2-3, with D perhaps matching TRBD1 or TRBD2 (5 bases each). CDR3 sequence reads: CASSPRQGRMSTDTQYF. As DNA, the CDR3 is TGTGCCAGCTCACCGAGGCAGGGACGGATGAGCACAGATACGCAGTATTTT.